These T cell receptor beta chains were read from a single sample in a study of CD8 T cells in ankylosing spondylitis. TCRdb re-called the 5' RACE reads through MiXCR, storing one row per CDR3 protein. The sample has more than 650,000 distinct CDR3 sequences, 12% seen once. The material sequenced was blood, either unsorted or a sorted T cell fraction (not recorded which). The receptors were sampled from a male donor with ankylosing spondylitis. The CDR3 runs from the conserved cysteine through the conserved F or W. D genes are given only for firm matches. The listing skips clone size in some rows; elsewhere it reads once, few, many or a size class.

length: 15; D: -; size: -; J: TRBJ1-5; V: TRBV7-9; CDR3: CASSDSWDGNQPQHF; DNA: TGTGCCAGCAGCGACTCCTGGGACGGCAATCAGCCCCAGCATTTT
length: 12; D: -; size: -; J: TRBJ2-7; V: TRBV29-1; CDR3: CSVVQSTYEQYF; DNA: TGCAGCGTTGTACAGAGCACCTACGAGCAGTACTTC
length: 14; D: -; size: many; J: TRBJ1-1; V: TRBV5-6; CDR3: CASSWAGRDTEAFF; DNA: TGTGCCAGCAGCTGGGCTGGGAGGGACACTGAAGCTTTCTTT
length: 14; D: -; size: -; J: TRBJ2-3; V: TRBV18; CDR3: CASSPPTSGGTQYF; DNA: TGTGCCAGCTCACCACCGACGAGCGGAGGTACGCAGTATTTT
length: 15; D: -; size: -; J: TRBJ1-1; V: TRBV7-2; CDR3: CASSSQAWMNTEAFF; DNA: TGTGCCAGCAGCTCCCAGGCGTGGATGAACACTGAAGCTTTCTTT
length: 15; D: -; size: few; J: TRBJ1-1; V: TRBV20-1; CDR3: CSAREGARLNTEAFF; DNA: TGCAGTGCTAGAGAAGGCGCCAGACTAAACACTGAAGCTTTCTTT
length: 14; D: TRBD1; size: -; J: TRBJ1-2; V: TRBV28; CDR3: CASSLTQGVKGYTF; DNA: TGTGCCAGCAGTTTAACACAGGGGGTTAAGGGCTACACCTTC
length: 15; D: TRBD2; size: -; J: TRBJ2-1; V: TRBV2; CDR3: CASSDGLAGVNEQFF; DNA: TGTGCCAGCAGTGATGGACTAGCGGGAGTCAATGAGCAGTTCTTC
length: 13; D: -; size: few; J: TRBJ2-1; V: TRBV29-1; CDR3: CSAGRVPPNEQFF; DNA: TGCAGCGCCGGTAGGGTACCGCCCAATGAGCAGTTCTTC
length: 15; D: -; size: many; J: TRBJ1-5; V: TRBV20-1; CDR3: CSAARLGAGNQPQHF; DNA: TGCAGTGCCGCTAGGCTCGGGGCAGGCAATCAGCCCCAGCATTTT
length: 16; D: TRBD2; size: few; J: TRBJ2-5; V: TRBV5-1; CDR3: CASSLGLAESGGTQYF; DNA: TGCGCCAGCAGCTTGGGACTAGCGGAGAGCGGGGGGACCCAGTACTTC
length: 15; D: -; size: -; J: TRBJ1-3; V: TRBV10-3; CDR3: CAISGRDRSGNTIYF; DNA: TGTGCCATCAGTGGCCGGGACCGGTCTGGAAACACCATATATTTT
length: 15; D: TRBD2; size: few; J: TRBJ2-1; V: TRBV5-6; CDR3: CASSLIAGGIREQFF; DNA: TGTGCCAGCAGCTTGATAGCGGGAGGCATTAGGGAGCAGTTCTTC
length: 15; D: TRBD2; size: few; J: TRBJ2-5; V: TRBV9; CDR3: CASSFSGGRAETQYF; DNA: TGTGCCAGCAGCTTTAGCGGGGGGCGGGCGGAGACCCAGTACTTC
length: 15; D: -; size: -; J: TRBJ1-1; V: TRBV4-1; CDR3: CASSHLGRKNTEAFF; DNA: TGCGCCAGCAGCCACTTAGGACGGAAGAACACTGAAGCTTTCTTT
length: 16; D: -; size: -; J: TRBJ2-6; V: TRBV6-2/TRBV6-3; CDR3: CASSYGGTAGANVLTF; DNA: TGTGCCAGCAGTTACGGGGGGACAGCTGGGGCCAACGTCCTGACTTTC
length: 17; D: TRBD2; size: few; J: TRBJ2-7; V: TRBV6-5; CDR3: CASSYSTSGASSYEQYF; DNA: TGTGCCAGCAGTTACTCGACTAGCGGCGCGAGCTCCTACGAGCAGTACTTC
length: 14; D: -; size: -; J: TRBJ2-5; V: TRBV20-1; CDR3: CSAPPDSGGETQYF; DNA: TGCAGTGCACCTCCGGATAGCGGCGGAGAGACCCAGTACTTC
length: 17; D: -; size: few; J: TRBJ1-5; V: TRBV12-3/TRBV12-4; CDR3: CASSPGTATRSNQPQHF; DNA: TGTGCCAGCAGTCCTGGGACCGCCACCCGGAGCAATCAGCCCCAGCATTTT
length: 15; D: -; size: -; J: TRBJ1-1; V: TRBV5-1; CDR3: CASSLGPSMNTEAFF; DNA: TGCGCCAGCAGCCTTGGACCGAGTATGAACACTGAAGCTTTCTTT